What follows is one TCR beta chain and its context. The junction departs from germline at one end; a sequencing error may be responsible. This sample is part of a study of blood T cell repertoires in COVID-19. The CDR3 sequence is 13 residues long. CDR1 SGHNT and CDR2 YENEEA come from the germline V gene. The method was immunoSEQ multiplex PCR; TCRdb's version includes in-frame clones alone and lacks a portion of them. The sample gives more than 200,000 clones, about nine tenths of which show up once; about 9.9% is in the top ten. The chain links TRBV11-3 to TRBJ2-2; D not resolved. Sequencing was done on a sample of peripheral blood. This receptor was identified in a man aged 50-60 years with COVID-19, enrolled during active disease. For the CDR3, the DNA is TGTGCCAGCAGCCTAGACGGCACCGGGGAGCTGTTTTTT. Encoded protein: CASSLDGTGELFF.